The rows below give T cell receptor beta chains drawn from one sample of a study of early stage breast cancer tumors. The table came from immunoSEQ multiplex PCR; TCRdb's copy has only in-frame clones and leaves some out. The sample carries over 8,500 clones, 55% to 75% recorded once. The sample taken for sequencing was breast tumor tissue. The source is a middle-aged person with breast cancer. CDR3s include the opening cysteine and the closing phenylalanine or tryptophan. A D gene is named only where the DNA matches it firmly. Not every row has a clone size; where given, it reads once, few, many or a size class.

J | V | D | size | CDR3 | DNA
TRBJ2-1 | TRBV7-6 | TRBD1 | few | CASSLGTAYNEQFF | TGTGCCAGCAGCTTGGGGACAGCCTACAATGAGCAGTTCTTC
TRBJ1-1 | TRBV29-1 | - | - | CSVEDLQRGTEAFF | TGCAGCGTTGAAGATCTGCAGAGGGGGACTGAAGCTTTCTTT
TRBJ1-4 | TRBV6-6 | TRBD1 | - | CASREGAGGGKLFF | TGTGCCAGCAGAGAGGGGGCAGGGGGCGGAAAACTGTTTTTT
TRBJ1-3 | TRBV7-9 | - | - | CASSPADPSGNTIYF | TGTGCCAGCAGCCCAGCGGACCCCTCTGGAAACACCATATATTTT
TRBJ1-5 | TRBV7-8 | - | - | CASSLVAGYNQPQHF | TGTGCCAGCAGCTTAGTGGCCGGATACAATCAGCCCCAGCATTTT
TRBJ1-1 | TRBV5-1 | TRBD1 | few | CASRETGMNTEAFF | TGCGCCAGCAGAGAGACAGGGATGAACACTGAAGCTTTCTTT
TRBJ2-5 | TRBV5-4 | - | - | CASSFPGVDQETQYF | TGTGCCAGCAGCTTTCCAGGAGTGGATCAAGAGACCCAGTACTTC
TRBJ2-2 | TRBV10-3 | TRBD2 | - | CATLAGGTGELFF | TGTGCCACCCTAGCGGGAGGAACCGGGGAGCTGTTTTTT
TRBJ2-5 | TRBV11-2 | - | - | CASSLSETQYF | TGTGCCAGCAGCTTATCAGAGACCCAGTACTTC
TRBJ1-1 | TRBV5-6 | TRBD1 | few | CASSSGQVNTEAFF | TGTGCCAGCAGTTCCGGACAGGTGAACACTGAAGCTTTCTTT
TRBJ2-5 | TRBV6-1 | TRBD2 | - | CASSGLAGGQETQYF | TGTGCCAGCAGTGGACTAGCGGGAGGGCAAGAGACCCAGTACTTC
TRBJ1-2 | TRBV19 | - | once | CASKNDRQGGYTF | TGTGCCAGTAAAAACGATCGCCAGGGTGGCTACACCTTC
TRBJ2-7 | TRBV29-1 | TRBD1 | - | CSVETGGTLEQYF | TGCAGCGTTGAGACAGGGGGAACGTTGGAGCAGTACTTC
TRBJ2-3 | TRBV14 | TRBD2 | - | CASSQGASGTSTDTQYF | TGTGCCAGCAGCCAAGGGGCTAGCGGGACTAGCACAGATACGCAGTATTTT
TRBJ2-1 | TRBV5-1 | - | - | CASSLRPGDSSGSQFF | TGCGCCAGCAGCCTGAGACCGGGAGATTCAAGTGGATCGCAGTTCTTC
TRBJ2-2 | TRBV19 | - | medium-sized | CASSNQGRNGELFF | TGTGCCAGTAGTAACCAGGGAAGGAACGGGGAGCTGTTTTTT
TRBJ2-7 | TRBV30 | - | - | CAWSRLQVRGSYEQYF | TGTGCCTGGAGTCGCCTACAGGTACGGGGGTCATACGAGCAGTACTTC
TRBJ2-7 | TRBV28 | - | - | CASTAGAGYEQYF | TGTGCCAGCACGGCGGGGGCCGGGTACGAGCAGTACTTC
TRBJ1-2 | TRBV30 | - | - | CAWSEGAYGYTF | TGTGCCTGGAGTGAAGGGGCCTATGGCTACACCTTC
TRBJ2-5 | TRBV5-1 | - | - | CASSLDSLARRQETQYF | TGCGCCAGCAGCTTGGATTCACTAGCTAGAAGACAAGAGACCCAGTACTTC
TRBJ2-1 | TRBV7-6 | - | - | CASSLGNGLAGNSYNEQFF | TGTGCCAGCAGCTTAGGAAACGGTCTGGCGGGAAACTCCTACAATGAGCAGTTCTTC
TRBJ2-1 | TRBV7-3 | - | - | CASSLGSLRYNEQFF | TGTGCCAGCAGCTTAGGCAGTCTTCGTTACAATGAGCAGTTCTTC
TRBJ2-3 | TRBV27 | - | - | CASIGHRSTDTQYF | TGTGCCAGCATTGGTCACCGCAGCACAGATACGCAGTATTTT
TRBJ2-4 | TRBV7-7 | TRBD1 | - | CASRDREAKNIQYF | TGTGCTAGCAGGGACAGAGAAGCCAAAAACATTCAGTACTTC
TRBJ1-2 | TRBV19 | TRBD1 | few | CASDNGRGIRNYGYTF | TGTGCCAGTGATAATGGCAGGGGGATTCGAAACTATGGCTACACCTTC
TRBJ2-1 | TRBV6-6 | TRBD2 | - | CASSLQGGRFQDEQFF | TGTGCCAGCAGCCTACAGGGCGGGAGGTTCCAGGATGAGCAGTTCTTC
TRBJ2-3 | TRBV9 | - | - | CASSVGGRPPDTQYF | TGTGCCAGCAGCGTAGGGGGGCGACCCCCAGATACGCAGTATTTT
TRBJ2-5 | TRBV29-1 | - | - | CSVVTSLETQYF | TGCAGCGTCGTAACTAGCCTGGAGACCCAGTACTTC
TRBJ2-1 | TRBV6-5 | - | - | CASSYGMGTYNEQFF | TGTGCCAGCAGTTACGGCATGGGAACTTACAATGAGCAGTTCTTC
TRBJ2-3 | TRBV5-1 | - | - | CASRTGADTDTQYF | TGCGCCAGCAGAACAGGAGCCGACACAGATACGCAGTATTTT
TRBJ2-6 | TRBV11-2 | - | - | CASSRPGLLSGANVLTF | TGTGCCAGCAGTCGACCGGGACTGCTCTCTGGGGCCAACGTCCTGACTTTC
TRBJ2-1 | TRBV6-5 | TRBD2 | - | CASSRTSGRITEQFF | TGTGCCAGCAGTAGGACTAGCGGGAGAATCACTGAGCAGTTCTTC
TRBJ2-1 | TRBV6-1 | - | - | CASTDMGGDEQFF | TGTGCCAGCACCGACATGGGAGGCGATGAGCAGTTCTTC
TRBJ2-1 | TRBV10-1 | TRBD2 | - | CASRGFGAGGVRNEQFF | TGCGCCAGCAGGGGGTTTGGGGCGGGAGGGGTTCGGAATGAGCAGTTCTTC
TRBJ1-2 | TRBV9 | TRBD1 | - | CASSGLRDRGYFYYGYTF | TGTGCCAGCAGCGGTTTGAGGGACAGGGGTTATTTTTACTATGGCTACACCTTC
TRBJ2-3 | TRBV30 | - | - | CAWARGMADTQYF | TGTGCCTGGGCCCGGGGAATGGCAGATACGCAGTATTTT
TRBJ2-1 | TRBV27 | TRBD1 | once | CASSYTGGAYNEQFF | TGTGCCAGCAGTTATACAGGGGGCGCCTACAATGAGCAGTTCTTC
TRBJ1-1 | TRBV6-5 | - | - | CASSYSKDTEAFF | TGTGCCAGCAGTTACTCGAAGGATACTGAAGCTTTCTTT
TRBJ2-7 | TRBV23-1 | TRBD1 | - | CARKPRDSSYEQYF | TGCGCCAGAAAACCCCGGGACAGCTCCTACGAGCAGTACTTC
TRBJ2-1 | TRBV5-1 | TRBD2 | - | CASAGLAGGQNEQFF | TGCGCCAGCGCAGGACTAGCGGGAGGGCAGAATGAGCAGTTCTTC
TRBJ2-7 | TRBV21-1 | - | - | CASSKVCGANPYEQYF | TGTGCCAGCAGCAAAGTTTGCGGGGCAAATCCCTACGAGCAGTACTTC
TRBJ1-4 | TRBV5-1 | TRBD1 | medium-sized | CASSPTGVEEKLFF | TGCGCCAGCAGCCCAACAGGGGTAGAGGAAAAACTGTTTTTT
TRBJ2-2 | TRBV5-1 | - | - | CASSAGGGLNTGELFF | TGCGCCAGCAGCGCAGGGGGGGGCCTAAACACCGGGGAGCTGTTTTTT
TRBJ2-1 | TRBV7-2 | - | - | CASSQTRNEQFF | TGTGCCAGCAGCCAGACTAGAAATGAGCAGTTCTTC
TRBJ1-2 | TRBV30 | - | - | CAWRFFTNYGYTF | TGTGCCTGGAGATTTTTCACTAACTATGGCTACACCTTC
TRBJ2-3 | TRBV10-3 | - | - | CAIMGQTTDTQYF | TGTGCCATCATGGGGCAGACCACAGATACGCAGTATTTT
TRBJ2-3 | TRBV5-1 | - | - | CASSLALAPGNTQYF | TGCGCCAGCAGCTTGGCCTTAGCCCCCGGGAATACGCAGTATTTT
TRBJ2-5 | TRBV5-4 | - | - | CASSLGPRLGETQYF | TGTGCCAGCAGCTTGGGACCTCGTCTGGGAGAGACCCAGTACTTC
TRBJ2-5 | TRBV29-1 | TRBD2 | - | CIAREGETQYF | TGCATAGCCCGGGAGGGGGAGACCCAGTACTTC
TRBJ2-5 | TRBV2 | - | once | CASRRGGGASAQETQYF | TGTGCCAGCAGGAGAGGCGGAGGGGCTAGCGCTCAAGAGACCCAGTACTTC
TRBJ1-3 | TRBV10-3 | TRBD1 | - | CAITRDRASGNTIYF | TGTGCCATCACCCGGGACAGGGCCTCTGGAAACACCATATATTTT